The 25 T cell receptor beta chains presented below share a single source sample, sequenced in a study of OX40 agonist ivuxolimab in advanced cancers. Library preparation was by the immunoSEQ multiplex PCR assay. TCRdb retrieved this table from immuneACCESS and kept in-frame rearrangements only. Not all clones are present; in checked studies, unresolved V genes account for under half, and no reason is known for the remainder. The sample yields 70,000 or so clones; about four fifths were counted once. Roughly 1.2% of the sample is held by the ten biggest clonotypes. Sample: CD4+ or CD8+ T cells sorted from blood, taken in a trial of the OX40 agonist ivuxolimab. The receptors derive from an adult with an advanced solid tumor such as melanoma, head and neck, liver or kidney cancer.

The rearrangement joins TRBV7-9 to TRBJ1-5, with D tentatively TRBD1 (6 bases). The germline V gene has CDR1 SEHNR and CDR2 FQNEAQ (reference sequence). The CDR3 consists of 15 residues. Trimming removed 4 bases at V and 6 bases at J, with 16 bases between. CDR3: CASSSLGGASQPQHF. CDR3 bases: TGTGCCAGCAGCTCGCTTGGGGGGGCTAGTCAGCCCCAGCATTTT.

In this sample, this clone turned up a few times. This chain links TRBV7-8 with TRBJ2-3; no firm D call. This CDR3 contains 18 residues. Trimming took off 5 bases at V and 6 bases at J, with 27 bases between the two ends. CDR1 and CDR2 from the germline V gene are SGHVS and FQNEAQ. For the CDR3, the DNA is TGTGCCAGCAGCCCCCCGTTACGAACCAGGAAACTGACGGATACGCAGTATTTT. It translates to CASSPPLRTRKLTDTQYF.

The chain carries TRBV2 and TRBJ2-7, with 7 bases matching TRBD1. From germline, CDR1 is SNHLY and CDR2 FYNNEI. The CDR3 contains 13 residues. J was trimmed by 7 bases and V by 7 bases; bases with no gene match: 10. The CDR3 spells CASTQGGEGEQYF. The CDR3 nucleotides read TGTGCCAGCACCCAAGGGGGCGAGGGAGAGCAGTACTTC.

V is TRBV6-1 and J is TRBJ2-1; D is perhaps TRBD2 (5 bases). The germline V gene encodes CDR1 MNHNS and CDR2 SASEGT. V gave up 6 bases and J gave up 7 bases, with 13 bases separating them. The CDR3 length is 13 residues. The CDR3 DNA reads as TGTGCCAGCAGCACATTCCGGGGAAATGAGCAGTTCTTC. Its protein is CASSTFRGNEQFF.

The J gene is TRBJ1-2, the V gene TRBV18, with TRBD1 matching 10 bases. Germline CDR1 KGHSH, CDR2 LQKENI. Trimming took 2 bases from V and 5 from J; bases not matched to a gene: 5. The CDR3 runs 15 residues. CDR3 in amino acids: CASSPGTGVRYGYTF. CDR3 bases: TGTGCCAGCTCACCAGGGACAGGGGTACGATATGGCTACACCTTC.

This chain uses TRBV7-3 with TRBJ2-7; no reliable D call. This CDR3 has 14 amino acids. Trimming cost V 2 bases and J 4 bases, with 12 bases left between them. The germline V gene encodes CDR1 SGHTA and CDR2 FQGTGA. CDR3 in DNA: TGTGCCAGCAGCTTAGAAGGGAAGGCTTACGAGCAGTACTTC. Its protein product is CASSLEGKAYEQYF.

The chain joins TRBV6-1 to TRBJ1-1; TRBD1 might be the D (5 bases). The CDR3 totals 15 residues. Germline V gives CDR1 MNHNS, CDR2 SASEGT. Trimming took off 2 bases at V and 6 bases at J, with 16 bases between the two ends. The CDR3 protein is CASSEWGPGRAEAFF. CDR3 nucleotides: TGTGCCAGCAGTGAATGGGGCCCAGGAAGAGCTGAAGCTTTCTTT.

Turning to this clone: The sample holds other DNA sequences that translate to the same CDR3. The chain is built from TRBV4-1 and TRBJ1-1; TRBD1 is a possible D gene (6 bases). The V end lost 6 bases, the J end lost 1 base, and 12 bases lay between the germline ends. The germline gives CDR1 MGHRA, CDR2 YSYEKL. The CDR3 spans 14 residues. As DNA, the CDR3 is TGCGCCAGCAGGGGACACCTAAAGAACACTGAAGCTTTCTTT. Translation: CASRGHLKNTEAFF.

The chain joins TRBV27 to TRBJ2-3, with D possibly TRBD1 on 6 matching bases. The V gene lost 2 bases and the J gene lost 2 bases, with 8 bases spanning the gap. The germline V gene has CDR1 MNHEY and CDR2 SMNVEV (reference sequence). The CDR3 extends over 14 amino acids. CDR3 sequence reads: CASSLRDITDTQYF. The CDR3 DNA reads as TGTGCCAGCAGTTTACGGGACATCACAGATACGCAGTATTTT.

The rearrangement joins TRBV30 to TRBJ1-2, with unresolved D. The CDR3 has 12 amino acids. Trimming shortened V by 5 bases and J by 4 bases, and 11 bases separated the two germline ends. Germline CDR1 reads GTSNPN; CDR2 reads SVGIG (reference sequence). CDR3 in amino acids: CAWSEALYGYTF. CDR3 coding DNA: TGTGCCTGGTCTGAGGCTCTCTATGGCTACACCTTC.

This clone appeared a few times. This chain joins TRBV7-2 and TRBJ1-2; TRBD1 is a possible D gene (6 bases). The CDR3 has 14 residues. In germline, CDR1 is SGHTA, CDR2 FQGNSA. The germline V and J ends were trimmed by 5 bases and 7 bases, with 17 bases remaining between them. The CDR3 DNA sequence: TGTGCCAGCAGCCCCGGGGGCAGGGAGTCTGGCTACACCTTC. Translated, it gives CASSPGGRESGYTF.

V and J are TRBV27 and TRBJ2-2; tentative D call: TRBD2 (6 bases). The germline gives CDR1 MNHEY, CDR2 SMNVEV (reference sequence). CDR3 length: 17 amino acids. Trimming pared 4 bases from V and 1 base from J, leaving 16 bases between. CDR3 protein: CASSSQGTFMNTGELFF. The DNA of the CDR3 is TGTGCCAGCAGTTCCCAAGGGACTTTTATGAACACCGGGGAGCTGTTTTTT.

The J gene is TRBJ2-7, the V gene TRBV7-2; D is unclear. Deletions cut 5 bases from V and 3 bases from J, with 14 bases between. This CDR3 has 14 amino acids. Per the germline V gene, CDR1 is SGHTA and CDR2 is FQGNSA. The CDR3: CASSPSVQNYEQYF. Here the CDR3 DNA reads TGTGCCAGCAGCCCTAGTGTACAGAACTACGAGCAGTACTTC. The variable domain in full, completed from reference TRBV7-2 and TRBJ2-7, reads GAGVSQSPSNKVTEKGKDVELRCDPISGHTALYWYRQSLGQGLEFLIYFQGNSAPDKSGLPSDRFSAERTGGSVSTLTIQRTQQEDSAVYLCASSPSVQNYEQYFGPGTRLTVT.

This rearrangement joins TRBV19 to TRBJ2-2, with D perhaps matching TRBD2 (5 bases). The CDR3 has 12 residues. Per germline, CDR1 LNHDA and CDR2 SQIVND (reference sequence). The V end was cut by 7 bases, the J end by 5 bases, with 8 bases between. DNA for the CDR3: TGTGCCAGTAATCGGGATACCGGGGAGCTGTTTTTT. This translates into CASNRDTGELFF.

The chain employs TRBV5-5 and TRBJ1-1; weak D call: TRBD1 (5 bases). There are 13 residues in the CDR3. The germline V gene has CDR1 SGHKS and CDR2 YYEKEE (reference sequence). V was cut by 4 bases and J by 0 bases, with 7 bases left in between. The CDR3 DNA sequence: TGTGCCAGCAGCCGAGGGGTGAACACTGAAGCTTTCTTT. Its translation: CASSRGVNTEAFF. The whole variable domain, filled in from reference TRBV5-5 and TRBJ1-1, reads DAGVTQSPTHLIKTRGQQVTLRCSPISGHKSVSWYQQVLGQGPQFIFQYYEKEERGRGNFPDRFSARQFPNYSSELNVNALLLGDSALYLCASSRGVNTEAFFGQGTRLTVV.

J is TRBJ2-1 and V is TRBV4-1, with 10 bases matching TRBD2. The CDR3 runs 17 residues. CDR1 and CDR2 from the germline V gene are MGHRA and YSYEKL. Trimming removed 0 bases from V and 7 bases from J; junction bases left unmatched: 9. The CDR3 loop is CASSQDPLAGERNEQFF. The CDR3 DNA reads as TGCGCCAGCAGCCAAGATCCCCTAGCGGGGGAGAGGAATGAGCAGTTCTTC.

CDR3 nucleotides: TGTGCCAGCAGCCGGGACTCACGTGGGTATGGCTACACCTTC. Its translation: CASSRDSRGYGYTF. The genes are TRBV7-2 and TRBJ1-2; D is possibly TRBD1 (5 bases). The CDR3 runs to 14 residues. Germline CDR1 SGHTA, CDR2 FQGNSA. V lost 5 bases to trimming and J lost 5 bases, with 15 bases between them. The full variable domain, its missing parts supplied by reference TRBV7-2 and TRBJ1-2, is GAGVSQSPSNKVTEKGKDVELRCDPISGHTALYWYRQSLGQGLEFLIYFQGNSAPDKSGLPSDRFSAERTGGSVSTLTIQRTQQEDSAVYLCASSRDSRGYGYTFGSGTRLTVV.

The rearrangement links TRBV2 to TRBJ2-1, with 8 bases aligning to TRBD2. J was trimmed by 4 bases and V by 2 bases; bases with no gene match: 1. This CDR3 contains 14 residues. The germline CDR1 and CDR2 sequences are SNHLY and FYNNEI. The CDR3, as DNA: TGTGCCAGCAGTGAAAGCGGGGGTTACAATGAGCAGTTCTTC. It yields the protein CASSESGGYNEQFF.

The chain is built from TRBV19 and TRBJ1-1, with no clear D. The CDR3 runs 12 residues. Germline CDR1 LNHDA, CDR2 SQIVND (reference sequence). Trimming pared 6 bases from V and 4 bases from J, leaving 9 bases between. CDR3 sequence: CASRSTSTEAFF. The CDR3 DNA is TGTGCCAGTAGGTCGACATCCACTGAAGCTTTCTTT.

This sequence joins TRBV19 and TRBJ1-5; D may be TRBD1 (6 bases). The CDR3 length is 14 residues. Germline-derived CDR1 and CDR2 are LNHDA and SQIVND (reference sequence). V was pared by 11 bases and J by 9 bases, with 23 bases between. The CDR3 is CASKDSFGASPQHF. The DNA of the CDR3 is TGTGCCTCAAAGGACAGTTTCGGTGCGTCGCCCCAGCATTTT.

The chain links TRBV18 to TRBJ2-7; D is unclear. Looked up from germline, CDR1 is KGHSH and CDR2 is LQKENI. The CDR3 loop spans 14 amino acids. Between the trimmed V and J ends, which lost 0 bases and 2 bases, there was a span of 8 bases. This chain's CDR3 is CASSPPGTTYEQYF. In DNA, the CDR3 is TGTGCCAGCTCACCACCGGGCACGACCTACGAGCAGTACTTC.

J is TRBJ2-5 and V is TRBV5-8, with D possibly being TRBD1 (5 bases). The CDR3 runs to 16 residues. Trimming took 0 bases from V and 2 from J, leaving 14 bases between them. Germline assignment: CDR1 SGHTS and CDR2 YDEGEE. CDR3 nucleotides: TGTGCCAGCAGCTTGGGTACTCAAGGACAACAAGAGACCCAGTACTTC. Protein sequence: CASSLGTQGQQETQYF.

The chain uses TRBV11-2 and TRBJ2-1; D is possibly TRBD1 (5 bases). Deletions cut 5 bases from V and 9 bases from J, with 14 bases between. Germline V CDR1 and CDR2: SGHAT, FQNNGV. The CDR3 runs to 13 residues. CDR3 sequence: CASSRTSQGEQFF. The CDR3, as DNA: TGTGCCAGCAGCCGGACATCGCAGGGTGAGCAGTTCTTC.

This clone has just a few counts. The chain joins TRBV25-1 to TRBJ1-4, with D possibly matching TRBD1 (5 bases). The CDR3 has 15 residues. Trimming left V 0 bases short and J 6 bases short, with 11 bases between. CDR1 is MGHDK and CDR2 is SYGVNS in the germline V gene. CDR3 loop: CASSEYGAGHEKLFF. Here the CDR3 DNA reads TGTGCCAGCAGTGAATATGGGGCAGGGCATGAAAAACTGTTTTTT. The complete variable domain, with remaining parts taken from reference TRBV25-1 and TRBJ1-4, reads EADIYQTPRYLVIGTGKKITLECSQTMGHDKMYWYQQDPGMELHLIHYSYGVNSTEKGDLSSESTVSRIRTEHFPLTLESARPSHTSQYLCASSEYGAGHEKLFFGSGTQLSVL.

A word on this clone: Other DNA sequences within the sample encode an identical CDR3. J is TRBJ1-1 and V is TRBV6-5, with 9 nucleotides matching TRBD1. Germline lookup yields CDR1 MNHEY and CDR2 SVGAGI. V was clipped by 8 bases and J by 4 bases; unmatched bases: 5. The CDR3 covers 13 residues. This CDR3 is CASSEGQGTEAFF. The CDR3 DNA follows: TGTGCCAGCTCCGAGGGACAGGGCACTGAAGCTTTCTTT.